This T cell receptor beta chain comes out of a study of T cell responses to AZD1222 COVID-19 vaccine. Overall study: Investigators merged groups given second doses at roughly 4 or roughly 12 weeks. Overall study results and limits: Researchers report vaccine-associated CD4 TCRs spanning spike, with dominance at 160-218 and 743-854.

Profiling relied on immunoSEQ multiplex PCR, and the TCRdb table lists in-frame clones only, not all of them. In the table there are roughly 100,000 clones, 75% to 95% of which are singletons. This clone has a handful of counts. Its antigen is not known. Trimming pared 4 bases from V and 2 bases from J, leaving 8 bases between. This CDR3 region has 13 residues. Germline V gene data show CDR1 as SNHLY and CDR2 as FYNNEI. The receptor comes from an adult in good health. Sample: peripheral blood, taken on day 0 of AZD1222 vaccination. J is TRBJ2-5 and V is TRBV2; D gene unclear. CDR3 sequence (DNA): TGTGCCAGCAGTGGGTCGCTTCAAGAGACCCAGTACTTC. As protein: CASSGSLQETQYF.